In this sample, the clone carrying this TCR beta chain turned up a few times. Its antigen is not known. The data stem from a study of post-analysis software for immune sequencing data. Deletions cut 6 bases from V and 3 bases from J, with 10 bases between. The CDR3 length is 13 residues. Germline CDR1 SNHLY, CDR2 FYNNEI. The TCR beta cDNA libraries carried unique molecular identifiers. TCRdb reprocessed the PCR reads via MiXCR and lists one record per CDR3 protein. The sample includes around 400,000 distinct CDR3 sequences, approximately 39% of them seen just once. Notes on the study in general: In patients, about 5 TRBV segments were more frequent than in controls, with TRBV5-6, TRBV5-1 and TRBV20-1 among them.

This receptor was identified in a girl aged 2 to 9 with multiple sclerosis. The chain couples TRBV2 to TRBJ2-3; weak D call: TRBD1 (6 bases). The sequencing input was blood. CDR3 nucleotide sequence: TGTGCCAGCAGCAGGGGTTGGACAGATACGCAGTATTTT. Translating it yields CASSRGWTDTQYF.